This T cell receptor beta chain was obtained from a study of cytomegalovirus exposure and HLA in healthy donors. V shed 6 bases, J shed 10 bases, and the junction held 15 bases outside the gene matches. Per germline, CDR1 MNHEY and CDR2 SVGAGI. This CDR3 is built from 15 residues. The primer mix had 60 Vbeta and 13 Jbeta primers. The data were produced by immunoSEQ multiplex PCR, yet TCRdb's version contains in-frame clones alone and is incomplete. Counted here are approximately 170,000 clones, about three quarters occurring once; the ten biggest clones make up 0.65% to 0.95%. This sequence was found in a female donor in good health and CMV-seronegative. What was sequenced was PBMCs. The J gene is TRBJ2-1, the V gene TRBV6-5; TRBD2 aligns across 7 bases. The CDR3 spells CASRRALAAFVEQFF. For the CDR3, the DNA is TGTGCCAGCAGGAGGGCTCTAGCGGCCTTCGTCGAGCAGTTCTTC.